Following are 29 T cell receptor beta chains from one sample sequenced in a study of blood T cell repertoires in COVID-19. Assay: immunoSEQ multiplex PCR; the TCRdb copy retains only in-frame clones and omits some. Here the sample spans around 260,000 clones, about 91% being singletons. Source material: peripheral blood. These receptors were taken from a person aged 18 to 29 with COVID-19, enrolled during active disease.

V is TRBV4-1 and J is TRBJ2-7; 9 bases are a match to TRBD2. V lost 4 bases and J lost 3; bases outside the gene matches: 4. Per the germline V gene, CDR1 is MGHRA and CDR2 is YSYEKL. This CDR3 spans 14 amino acids. The CDR3 region has the DNA TGCGCCAGCAGCCCTAGACTAGCGGACTACGAGCAGTACTTC. Residues: CASSPRLADYEQYF.

The chain recombines TRBV29-1 with TRBJ2-1; possible D gene TRBD2, 6 bases. V lost 4 bases and J lost 9, with 13 bases in between. From germline, CDR1 is SQVTM and CDR2 ANQGSEA. The CDR3 contains 12 residues. CDR3 coding DNA: TGCAGCGTTGTCGGCGGGAACGGTGAGCAGTTCTTC. This encodes CSVVGGNGEQFF.

The chain uses TRBV19 and TRBJ1-1, with D possibly matching TRBD1 (5 bases). This CDR3 contains 12 residues. V lost 1 base to trimming and J lost 14 bases, with 14 bases between them. The germline V gene encodes CDR1 LNHDA and CDR2 SQIVND (reference sequence). CDR3 sequence: CASSIGPSGSFF. Here the CDR3 DNA reads TGTGCCAGTAGTATAGGTCCCTCAGGGTCCTTCTTT.

This chain connects TRBV27 to TRBJ1-1; no definite D call. The V end was cut by 1 base, the J end by 4 bases, with 7 bases between. CDR1 is MNHEY and CDR2 is SMNVEV in the germline V gene (reference sequence). The CDR3 loop spans 13 amino acids. The CDR3 protein is CASSLLMFTEAFF. CDR3 nucleotides: TGTGCCAGCAGTTTATTAATGTTCACTGAAGCTTTCTTT.

This rearrangement joins TRBV5-1 to TRBJ2-2; 9 bases line up with TRBD1. CDR1 and CDR2 (germline): SGHRS, YFSETQ. CDR3 size: 15 residues. V lost 0 bases, J lost 6 bases, and 3 bases stayed unmatched. In DNA form, the CDR3 reads TGCGCCAGCAGCTTGGGCAGACAGGGGGCCGGGGAGCTGTTTTTT. Its translation: CASSLGRQGAGELFF. Drawing the rest from reference TRBV5-1 and TRBJ2-2, the complete variable domain is KAGVTQTPRYLIKTRGQQVTLSCSPISGHRSVSWYQQTPGQGLQFLFEYFSETQRNKGNFPGRFSGRQFSNSRSEMNVSTLELGDSALYLCASSLGRQGAGELFFGEGSRLTVL.

The chain has TRBV4-3 and TRBJ2-7; D ambiguous. This CDR3 region has 13 residues. The germline V gene encodes CDR1 LGHNA and CDR2 YSLEER. V lost 2 bases to trimming and J lost 3 bases, with 8 bases between them. CDR3: CASSQWAGYEQYF. The CDR3 DNA is TGCGCCAGCAGCCAATGGGCAGGCTACGAGCAGTACTTC.

The chain links TRBV7-8 to TRBJ1-4, with D tentatively TRBD1 (5 bases). CDR1 and CDR2 from the germline V gene are SGHVS and FQNEAQ. This CDR3 spans 15 amino acids. V lost 1 base and J lost 4, with 10 bases in between. CDR3 sequence: CASSLGVGGNEKLFF. The CDR3 DNA follows: TGTGCCAGCAGCTTAGGGGTGGGGGGTAATGAAAAACTGTTTTTT. Based on the CDR3 plus reference TRBV7-8 and TRBJ1-4, the full variable domain is GAGVSQSPRYKVAKRGQDVALRCDPISGHVSLFWYQQALGQGPEFLTYFQNEAQLDKSGLPSDRFFAERPEGSVSTLKIQRTQQEDSAVYLCASSLGVGGNEKLFFGSGTQLSVL.

J is TRBJ2-2 and V is TRBV6-4; 7 bases match TRBD2. V dropped 2 bases and J dropped 5; count of bases not matched to a gene: 5. Looked up from germline, CDR1 is MRHNA and CDR2 is SNTAGT. This CDR3 is 15 amino acids long. The CDR3 sequence is CASSDSAGATGELFF. CDR3 coding DNA: TGTGCCAGCAGTGACAGTGCGGGAGCAACCGGGGAGCTGTTTTTT.

Remarks on this clone: The same CDR3 arises from other DNA sequences in this sample as well. This chain joins TRBV5-6 and TRBJ2-7, with 9 bases that match TRBD1. V lost 5 bases and J lost 6; bases outside the gene matches: 3. Germline CDR1 SGHDT, CDR2 YYEEEE. The length of the CDR3 is 12 residues. DNA of the CDR3: TGTGCCAGCAGACAGGGGGCGGGCGAGCAGTACTTC. Translated: CASRQGAGEQYF. Full variable domain (rest looked up from reference TRBV5-6 and TRBJ2-7): DAGVTQSPTHLIKTRGQQVTLRCSPKSGHDTVSWYQQALGQGPQFIFQYYEEEERQRGNFPDRFSGHQFPNYSSELNVNALLLGDSALYLCASRQGAGEQYFGPGTRLTVT.

This clone was found a few times. The chain links TRBV4-3 to TRBJ2-1, with D unresolved. V lost 0 bases to trimming and J lost 0 bases, with 12 bases between them. Germline loops: CDR1 LGHNA, CDR2 YSLEER. The CDR3 length is 17 residues. The CDR3 loop reads CASSQDYPSYSYNEQFF. CDR3 DNA sequence: TGCGCCAGCAGCCAAGATTATCCCTCCTACTCCTACAATGAGCAGTTCTTC.

This clone was detected only once. The sample contains more than one DNA sequence encoding this CDR3. The chain has TRBV9 and TRBJ2-1; TRBD2 agrees at 12 bases. The CDR3 length is 15 residues. Trimming cost V 3 bases and J 4 bases; bases outside gene matches: 2. CDR1 is SGDLS, CDR2 YYNGEE, per germline. The CDR3: CASSATSGSYNEQFF. Written as DNA, the CDR3 is TGTGCCAGCAGCGCGACTAGCGGGAGTTACAATGAGCAGTTCTTC.

This chain connects TRBV6-4 to TRBJ2-1, with a weak D call TRBD2 (5 bases). This CDR3 has 13 residues. Germline assignment: CDR1 MRHNA and CDR2 SNTAGT. Trimming shortened V by 3 bases and J by 7 bases, and 10 bases separated the two germline ends. This chain's CDR3 is CASSESGINEQFF. The DNA for the CDR3 is TGTGCCAGCAGTGAGAGCGGTATAAATGAGCAGTTCTTC.

This clone appeared a single time. The rearrangement links TRBV5-6 to TRBJ2-5, with 7 nucleotides matching TRBD1. J gave up 5 bases and V 6 bases, and 10 bases lay outside the gene matches. Germline V CDR1 and CDR2: SGHDT, YYEEEE. The CDR3 is made up of 14 amino acids. This CDR3 reads CASIGQAHRETQYF. CDR3 sequence (DNA): TGTGCCAGCATCGGACAGGCCCACAGGGAGACCCAGTACTTC.

A remark on this clone: Other DNA sequences in the sample encode the same CDR3. The chain combines TRBV10-2 with TRBJ1-1, with D possibly TRBD1 on 6 matching bases. Trimming left V 2 bases short and J 5 bases short, with 9 bases between. The germline V gene has CDR1 WSHSY and CDR2 SAAADI. The CDR3 runs 13 residues. Written as DNA, the CDR3 is TGCGCCAGCAGTGAGCAAGGGGGTACTGAAGCTTTCTTT. It yields the protein CASSEQGGTEAFF.

The CDR3 here is CASRRGTGELFF. CDR3 sequence (DNA): TGTGCCAGCAGGCGGGGAACCGGGGAGCTGTTTTTT. The chain couples TRBV11-3 to TRBJ2-2, with D possibly being TRBD2 (6 bases). Germline V gives CDR1 SGHNT, CDR2 YENEEA. There are 12 residues in the CDR3. The V gene lost 6 bases and the J gene lost 5 bases, with 7 bases spanning the gap.

This clone appeared a single time. The rearrangement joins TRBV28 to TRBJ1-1; 7 nucleotides agree with TRBD1. Per germline, CDR1 MDHEN and CDR2 SYDVKM. J gave up 10 bases and V 3 bases, and 11 bases lay outside the gene matches. The length of the CDR3 is 14 residues. CDR3 protein: CASSFGQDMFRAFF. Here the CDR3 DNA reads TGTGCCAGCAGTTTTGGACAGGATATGTTTAGAGCTTTCTTT.

V usage is TRBV27 and J usage is TRBJ2-7, with D possibly matching TRBD1 (5 bases). The germline V gene has CDR1 MNHEY and CDR2 SMNVEV (reference sequence). Trimming cost V 8 bases and J 0 bases, with 14 bases left between them. The CDR3 has 14 amino acids. The CDR3 spells CASASRQGSYEQYF. The CDR3 DNA reads TGTGCCAGCGCTTCCCGGCAGGGCTCCTACGAGCAGTACTTC.

The rearrangement joins TRBV28 to TRBJ2-1, with a weak D call TRBD1 (5 bases). V lost 6 bases to trimming and J lost 7 bases, with 22 bases between them. From germline, CDR1 is MDHEN and CDR2 SYDVKM. This CDR3 is 16 amino acids long. CDR3 nucleotide sequence: TGTGCCAGCAGCTCAAACAGGTACGAAAAAGTAAATGAGCAGTTCTTC. This codes for CASSSNRYEKVNEQFF.

The chain has TRBV24-1 and TRBJ2-1, with D possibly matching TRBD1 (6 bases). V was cut by 1 base and J by 9 bases, with 18 bases left in between. CDR1 is KGHDR, CDR2 SFDVKD, per germline. The CDR3 extends over 16 amino acids. The CDR3 sequence is CATSDFGQGPNSEQFF. CDR3 in DNA: TGTGCCACCAGTGATTTTGGGCAGGGGCCCAATAGTGAGCAGTTCTTC.

The chain employs TRBV4-2 and TRBJ1-3; a possible D gene is TRBD1 (6 bases). The CDR3 covers 15 residues. Germline CDR1 and CDR2: LGHNA and YNFKEQ. Trimming cost V 3 bases and J 4 bases, with 13 bases left between them. CDR3 residues: CASSQPLDRGNTIYF. Written as DNA, the CDR3 is TGTGCCAGCAGCCAGCCACTGGACAGAGGAAACACCATATATTTT.

In its sample, this clone was seen a few times. The chain joins TRBV29-1 to TRBJ1-6, with 11 bases identical to TRBD1. Germline V gives CDR1 SQVTM, CDR2 ANQGSEA. The CDR3 sequence is 14 residues long. V lost 6 bases to trimming and J lost 4 bases; unmatched junction nucleotides: 2. The CDR3 sequence is CSVGQGAYNSPLHF. The CDR3, as DNA: TGCAGCGTAGGACAGGGGGCATATAATTCACCCCTCCACTTT.

The rearrangement links TRBV5-1 to TRBJ2-2, with 7 positions matching TRBD2. Per the germline V gene, CDR1 is SGHRS and CDR2 is YFSETQ. Trimming at V came to 0 bases and at J to 0 bases, leaving 11 bases not matched to a gene. This CDR3 contains 19 residues. The CDR3 loop is CASSLGREGRRPNTGELFF. The CDR3 DNA reads as TGCGCCAGCAGCTTGGGAAGGGAGGGGAGGAGGCCGAACACCGGGGAGCTGTTTTTT.

The chain combines TRBV28 with TRBJ2-1; 15 nucleotides match TRBD2. The CDR3 runs to 16 residues. V trimming: 7 bases; J trimming: 4 bases; junction bases outside the gene matches: 5. CDR1 and CDR2 from the germline V gene are MDHEN and SYDVKM. The CDR3 loop reads CASTLGLAGGYNEQFF. The DNA for the CDR3 is TGTGCCAGCACCCTCGGACTAGCGGGAGGGTACAATGAGCAGTTCTTC.

The chain carries TRBV6-5 and TRBJ1-5; 7 bases align to TRBD1. After removal of 1 base from V and 6 bases from J, the junction contained 9 bases not matched to a gene. The CDR3 covers 16 residues. Germline CDR1 and CDR2: MNHEY and SVGAGI. The CDR3 DNA sequence: TGTGCCAGCAGTTACTTCATTGACAGGGCGGCTCAGCCCCAGCATTTT. It codes for CASSYFIDRAAQPQHF.

The chain recombines TRBV19 with TRBJ2-3, with 13 bases that match TRBD2. Germline V lookup: CDR1 LNHDA, CDR2 SQIVND (reference sequence). The CDR3 has 15 amino acids. V was pared by 7 bases and J by 4 bases, with 5 bases of the junction left unmatched. The CDR3 DNA reads TGTGCCAGTAATAGACTAGCGGGAGGTTCAGATACGCAGTATTTT. This translates into CASNRLAGGSDTQYF.

This chain links TRBV12-5 with TRBJ2-2; D unclear. V gave up 3 bases and J gave up 3 bases, with 8 bases separating them. The CDR3 has 14 residues. The germline V gene has CDR1 LGHNT and CDR2 FRNRAP. The CDR3 nucleotides read TGTGCTAGTGGTTTAACAGTCTACACCGGGGAGCTGTTTTTT. Protein sequence: CASGLTVYTGELFF.

The chain combines TRBV19 with TRBJ2-7; 10 positions match TRBD2. Germline V gene lookup returns CDR1 LNHDA and CDR2 SQIVND (reference sequence). The CDR3 spans 14 residues. V lost 6 bases, J lost 5 bases, and 7 bases stayed unmatched. The CDR3 is CASRLAGDLHEQYF. CDR3 DNA: TGTGCCAGTAGGCTAGCGGGAGACCTCCACGAGCAGTACTTC.

The chain employs TRBV4-2 and TRBJ1-1; maybe TRBD1 (5 bases). Trimming cost V 1 base and J 5 bases, with 14 bases left between them. Per the germline V gene, CDR1 is LGHNA and CDR2 is YNFKEQ. The CDR3 consists of 15 residues. CDR3 residues: CASSQARQGKTEAFF. The CDR3 nucleotides are TGTGCCAGCAGCCAAGCAAGGCAGGGAAAGACTGAAGCTTTCTTT.

This sequence joins TRBV6-5 and TRBJ2-7; D is possibly TRBD2 (6 bases). The CDR3 contains 14 residues. Germline CDR1 and CDR2: MNHEY and SVGAGI. Trimming removed 5 bases at V and 2 bases at J, with 13 bases between. In DNA, the CDR3 is TGTGCCAGCAGTCTCGGGAGTTTCGCCTACGAGCAGTACTTC. It yields the protein CASSLGSFAYEQYF.